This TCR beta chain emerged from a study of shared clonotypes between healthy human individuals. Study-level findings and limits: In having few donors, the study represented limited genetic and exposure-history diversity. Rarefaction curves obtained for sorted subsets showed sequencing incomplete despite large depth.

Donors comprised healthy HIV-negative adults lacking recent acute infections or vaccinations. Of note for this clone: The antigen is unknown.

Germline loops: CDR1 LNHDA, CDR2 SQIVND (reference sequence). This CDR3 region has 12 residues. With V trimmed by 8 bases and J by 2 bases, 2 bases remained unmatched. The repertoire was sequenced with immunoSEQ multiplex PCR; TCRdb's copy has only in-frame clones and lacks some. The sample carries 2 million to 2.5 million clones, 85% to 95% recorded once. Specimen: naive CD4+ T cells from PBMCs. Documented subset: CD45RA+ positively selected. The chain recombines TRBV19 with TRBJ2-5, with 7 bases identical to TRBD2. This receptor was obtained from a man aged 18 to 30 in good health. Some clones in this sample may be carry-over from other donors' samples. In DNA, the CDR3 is TGTGCCAGTGGGGGGGTACAAGAGACCCAGTACTTC. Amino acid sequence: CASGGVQETQYF.